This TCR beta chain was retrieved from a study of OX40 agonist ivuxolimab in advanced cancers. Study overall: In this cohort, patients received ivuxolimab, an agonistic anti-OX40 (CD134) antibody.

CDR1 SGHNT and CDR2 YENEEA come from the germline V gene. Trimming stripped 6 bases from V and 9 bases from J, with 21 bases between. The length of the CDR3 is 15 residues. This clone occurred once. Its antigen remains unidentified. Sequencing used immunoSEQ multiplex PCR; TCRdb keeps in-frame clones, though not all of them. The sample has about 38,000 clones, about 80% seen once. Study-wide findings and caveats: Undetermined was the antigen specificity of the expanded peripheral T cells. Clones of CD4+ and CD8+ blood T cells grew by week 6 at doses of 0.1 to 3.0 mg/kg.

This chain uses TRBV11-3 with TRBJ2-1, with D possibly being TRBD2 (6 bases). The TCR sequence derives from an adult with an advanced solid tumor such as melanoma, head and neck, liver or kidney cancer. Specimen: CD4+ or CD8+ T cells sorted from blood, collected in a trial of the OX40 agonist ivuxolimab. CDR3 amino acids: CASSSRLGVGGEQFF. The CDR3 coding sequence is TGTGCCAGCAGTTCTAGACTAGGAGTGGGGGGTGAGCAGTTCTTC.